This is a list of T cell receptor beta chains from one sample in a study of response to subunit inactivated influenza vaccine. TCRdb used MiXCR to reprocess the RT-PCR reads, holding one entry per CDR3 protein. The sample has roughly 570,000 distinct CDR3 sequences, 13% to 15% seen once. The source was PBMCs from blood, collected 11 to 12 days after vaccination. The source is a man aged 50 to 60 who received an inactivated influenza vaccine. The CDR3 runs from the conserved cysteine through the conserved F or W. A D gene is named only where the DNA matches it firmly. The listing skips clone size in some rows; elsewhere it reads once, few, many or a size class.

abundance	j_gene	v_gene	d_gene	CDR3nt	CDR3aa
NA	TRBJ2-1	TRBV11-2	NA	TGTGCCAGCAGCTTGGGGGCCTCGGGTGAGCAGTTCTTC	CASSLGASGEQFF
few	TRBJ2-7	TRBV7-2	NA	TGTGCCAGCAGCCCCCGGATTGGAGAGCAGTACTTC	CASSPRIGEQYF
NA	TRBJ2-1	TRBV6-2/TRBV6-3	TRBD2	TGTGCCAGCACTATTACGGGACTAGCGGGGAAGTACAATGAGCAGTTCTTC	CASTITGLAGKYNEQFF
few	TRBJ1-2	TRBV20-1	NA	TGCAGTGCTCCGGGACGGGAGCTGATCAAGGATGGCTACACCTTC	CSAPGRELIKDGYTF
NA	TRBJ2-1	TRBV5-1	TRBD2	TGCGCCAGCAGCTTGATGGCGGGGGATGAGCAGTTCTTC	CASSLMAGDEQFF
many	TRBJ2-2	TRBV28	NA	TGTGCCAGCAGGGTTCCGAACACCGGGGAGCTGTTTTTT	CASRVPNTGELFF
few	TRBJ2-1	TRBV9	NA	TGTGCCAGCAGCGTCCAGTCTAGGAGCAATGAGCAGTTCTTC	CASSVQSRSNEQFF
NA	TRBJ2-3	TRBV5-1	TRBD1	TGCGCCAGCAGCACCGGACAGGGACAGTATTTT	CASSTGQGQYF
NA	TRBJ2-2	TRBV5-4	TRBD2	TGTGCCAGCAGCGGGGGACTAGGCTTCGCCGGGGAGCTGTTTTTT	CASSGGLGFAGELFF
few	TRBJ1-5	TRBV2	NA	TGTGCCAGCAGTGAGGGGCCAGGGTGGAATCAGCCCCAGCATTTT	CASSEGPGWNQPQHF
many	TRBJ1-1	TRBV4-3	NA	TGCGCCAGCAGCCAAGATGTGAACACTGAAGCTTTCTTT	CASSQDVNTEAFF
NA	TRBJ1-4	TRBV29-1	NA	TGCAGCGCCAGGGGAACTAATGAAAAACTGTTTTTT	CSARGTNEKLFF
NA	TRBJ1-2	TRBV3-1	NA	TGTGCCAGCAGCCAGCAGACAGGTGGCTATGGCTACACCTTC	CASSQQTGGYGYTF
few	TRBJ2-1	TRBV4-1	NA	TGCGCCAGCAGCCAAGAACCGATGACCACGTACAATGAGCAGTTCTTC	CASSQEPMTTYNEQFF
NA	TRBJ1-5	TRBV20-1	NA	TGCAGTGCCCTCCCAAAGGGTCCCAATCAGCCCCAGCATTTT	CSALPKGPNQPQHF
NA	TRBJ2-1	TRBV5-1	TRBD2	TGCGCCAGCAACCGGGGGGGCCCAGATGAGCAGTTCTTC	CASNRGGPDEQFF
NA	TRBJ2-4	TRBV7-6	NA	TGTGCCAGCAGCTTAGAAGGCCGGCTCACGCTCAAAAACATTCAGTACTTC	CASSLEGRLTLKNIQYF
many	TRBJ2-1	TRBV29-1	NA	TGCAGCGTTAATAGCGGCAATGAGCAGTTCTTC	CSVNSGNEQFF
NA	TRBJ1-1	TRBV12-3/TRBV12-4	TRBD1	TGTGCCAGCAGTCTACAGGGGGTGCGGGGCACTGAAGCTTTCTTT	CASSLQGVRGTEAFF
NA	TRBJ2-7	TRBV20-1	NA	TGCAGTGCCGGAACCGGGACCCTCTACGAGCAGTACTTC	CSAGTGTLYEQYF
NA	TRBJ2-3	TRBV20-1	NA	TGCAGTGCTAGAGTCGGAGGGTACACAGATACGCAGTATTTT	CSARVGGYTDTQYF
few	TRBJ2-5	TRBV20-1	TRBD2	TGCAGTGCTAGAATACTAGCGGGGGGGCCCATGTACTTC	CSARILAGGPMYF
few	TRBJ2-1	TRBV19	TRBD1	TGTGCCAGTCGGGGCGACAGGGCTGGGTCCTACAATGAGCAGTTCTTC	CASRGDRAGSYNEQFF
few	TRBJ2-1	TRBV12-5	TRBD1	TGTGCTAGTGGTCGAGGGGACAGGGCGATTCACAATGAGCAGTTCTTC	CASGRGDRAIHNEQFF
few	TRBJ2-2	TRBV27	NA	TGTGCCAGCAGTTACGGGGATTTTAGGGGCACCGGGGAGCTGTTTTTT	CASSYGDFRGTGELFF
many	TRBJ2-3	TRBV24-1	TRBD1	TGTGCCACCAGTTCCAGGGGGCTCGGCACAGATACGCAGTATTTT	CATSSRGLGTDTQYF
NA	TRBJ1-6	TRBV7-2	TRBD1	TGTGCCAGCAGCTTAAGGGGACAGGGGGCAGGCGATTCACCCCTCCACTTT	CASSLRGQGAGDSPLHF
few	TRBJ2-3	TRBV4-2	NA	TGCGCCAGCAGCCAAGAGGGTTGGACAGCTAGCACAGATACGCAGTATTTT	CASSQEGWTASTDTQYF
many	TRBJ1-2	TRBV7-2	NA	TGTGCCAGCAGCCCAGCAGGGACAACCTATGGCTACACCTTC	CASSPAGTTYGYTF
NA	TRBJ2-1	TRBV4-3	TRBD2	TGCGCCAGCAGCCAGGGTATAGTGACTAGCGGAATTTACAATGAGCAGTTCTTC	CASSQGIVTSGIYNEQFF
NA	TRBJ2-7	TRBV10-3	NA	TGTGCCATCAGTGTCGGTAGAGTGGACCGCATAGGGCAGTACTTC	CAISVGRVDRIGQYF
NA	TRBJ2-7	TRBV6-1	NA	TGTGCCAGCAGTGTCGGTGGGGCCCTCTACGAGCAGTACTTC	CASSVGGALYEQYF
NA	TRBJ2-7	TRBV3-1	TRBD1	TGTGCCAGCAGTCCCTTTGGACAGGACTACGAGCAGTACTTC	CASSPFGQDYEQYF
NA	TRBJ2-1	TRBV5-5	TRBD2	TGTGCCAGCAGCTTGGGGCTAGCGGGAGGGCCGAGGAAGCAGTTCTTC	CASSLGLAGGPRKQFF
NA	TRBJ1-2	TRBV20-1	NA	TGCAGTGCGGGGTACAGCTATGGCTACACCTTC	CSAGYSYGYTF
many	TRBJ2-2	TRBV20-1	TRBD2	TGCAGTGCCCAGGGACTAGCGGGGGATTACACCGGGGAGCTGTTTTTT	CSAQGLAGDYTGELFF
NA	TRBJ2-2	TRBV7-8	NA	TGTGCCAGCAGCTTATCAAGGCCGTGGCAGGGTACCACCGGGGAGCTGTTTTTT	CASSLSRPWQGTTGELFF
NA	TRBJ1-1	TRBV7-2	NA	TGTGCCAGCAGTAGCAGTTCCCAGGTTTCGAACACTGAAGCTTTCTTT	CASSSSSQVSNTEAFF
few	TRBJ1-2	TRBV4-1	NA	TGCGCCAGCAGCCCAAGAGGCGTAGGCGATGCTAACTATGGCTACACCTTC	CASSPRGVGDANYGYTF
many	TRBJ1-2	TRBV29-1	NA	TGCAGCGCCCAGGGTCACGACTATGGCTACACCTTC	CSAQGHDYGYTF